The 20 T cell receptor beta chains given below trace back to one sample, sequenced in a study of blood T cell repertoires in COVID-19 (TCRdb year 2020). The library was prepared using the immunoSEQ multiplex PCR assay. TCRdb holds this immuneACCESS table with in-frame rearrangements only. Some clones are missing; in checked studies, unresolved V genes explain under half, and the rest has no known cause. Counted in this sample were roughly 230,000 clones; around four fifths of them appeared once. About 6.3% of the sample is held by the ten biggest clonotypes. Sequencing input: peripheral blood. The receptors shown here come from a woman aged 55-70 years with active or convalescent COVID-19.

V and J are TRBV7-6 and TRBJ1-5; 9 bases are shared with TRBD1. V shed 5 bases and J 7 bases; nucleotides not matched to a gene: 12. CDR3 length: 16 amino acids. CDR1 SGHVS and CDR2 FNYEAQ come from the germline V gene. In DNA form, the CDR3 reads TGTGCCAGCAGCCCTATGCCGGGACAGGGAACCCAGCCCCAGCATTTT. Its translation is CASSPMPGQGTQPQHF. Drawing the rest from reference TRBV7-6 and TRBJ1-5, the complete variable domain is GAGVSQSPRYKVTKRGQDVALRCDPISGHVSLYWYRQALGQGPEFLTYFNYEAQQDKSGLPNDRFSAERPEGSISTLTIQRTEQRDSAMYRCASSPMPGQGTQPQHFGDGTRLSIL.

J is TRBJ2-3 and V is TRBV6-5, with TRBD2 matching over 8 bases. This CDR3 is 16 amino acids long. In germline, CDR1 is MNHEY, CDR2 SVGAGI. Trimming took 4 bases from V and 2 from J; bases not matched to a gene: 8. The CDR3 DNA is TGTGCCAGCAGTTCTCGGGTTAGCGGGACCACAGATACGCAGTATTTT. Residues: CASSSRVSGTTDTQYF.

The chain couples TRBV3-1 (or the pseudogene TRBV3-2) to TRBJ2-1; 10 bases line up with TRBD2. Germline values: CDR1 LGHDT, CDR2 YNNKEL (reference sequence). Germline trimming cut 4 bases from V and 6 bases from J; bases unmatched to any gene: 9. The CDR3 has 16 residues. The CDR3 region has the DNA TGTGCCAGCAGCCCGGTCCTAGCGGGAGTTGGCAATGAGCAGTTCTTC. Its translation: CASSPVLAGVGNEQFF.

This clone appeared once. The J gene is TRBJ1-5, the V gene TRBV2; tentative D call: TRBD1 (5 bases). The CDR3 extends over 13 amino acids. V was clipped by 6 bases and J by 7 bases, with 13 bases between them. Germline V gives CDR1 SNHLY, CDR2 FYNNEI. This chain's CDR3 is CASSAGERQPQHF. The CDR3 DNA follows: TGTGCCAGCAGCGCGGGGGAAAGGCAGCCCCAGCATTTT.

The J gene is TRBJ2-7, the V gene TRBV11-2, with D possibly being TRBD1 (6 bases). This CDR3 comprises 14 residues. V was clipped by 5 bases and J by 2 bases, with 13 bases between them. The germline V gene has CDR1 SGHAT and CDR2 FQNNGV. The CDR3 region is CASSEGPGAYEQYV. In nucleotides, the CDR3 is TGTGCCAGCAGCGAAGGTCCAGGGGCCTACGAGCAGTACGTC.

This clone has a handful of counts. V and J are TRBV30 and TRBJ2-3; weak D call: TRBD1 (5 bases). CDR1 is GTSNPN and CDR2 is SVGIG in the germline V gene (reference sequence). The V end was cut by 1 base, the J end by 7 bases, with 15 bases between. The CDR3 sequence is 14 residues long. The CDR3 loop reads CAWSGLGRIHTQYF. CDR3 sequence (DNA): TGTGCCTGGAGTGGCCTGGGGCGGATCCATACGCAGTATTTT.

The chain recombines TRBV27 with TRBJ2-3, with 12 bases lining up with TRBD2. The CDR3 extends over 16 amino acids. V lost 5 bases and J lost 1; bases outside the gene matches: 4. Per the germline V gene, CDR1 is MNHEY and CDR2 is SMNVEV (reference sequence). This chain's CDR3 is CASSLAGGTRTDTQYF. CDR3 DNA: TGTGCCAGCAGTCTAGCGGGGGGGACTCGCACAGATACGCAGTATTTT.

There are a few counts of this clone. This sequence joins TRBV7-9 and TRBJ2-1; D perhaps matches TRBD2 (6 bases). Trimming pared 6 bases from V and 8 bases from J, leaving 26 bases between. Germline V CDR1 and CDR2: SEHNR, FQNEAQ (reference sequence). The CDR3 has 17 amino acids. CDR3: CASRPDLWREEADEQFF. CDR3 in DNA: TGTGCCAGCAGACCAGACCTTTGGAGGGAGGAGGCCGATGAGCAGTTCTTC.

CDR3 residues: CASSGRDREYNEQFF. The CDR3 coding sequence is TGTGCCAGCAGCGGCCGGGACAGGGAATACAATGAGCAGTTCTTC. The V and J genes are TRBV5-4 and TRBJ2-1, with TRBD1 identical over 9 bases. Germline-derived CDR1 and CDR2 are SGHNT and YYREEE (reference sequence). The CDR3 runs 15 residues. The V gene end was trimmed by 4 bases and the J gene end by 4 bases; junction bases not matched to a gene: 6.

The J gene is TRBJ1-2, the V gene TRBV18; 8 nucleotides match TRBD1. Germline CDR1 KGHSH, CDR2 LQKENI. This CDR3 has 16 residues. V shed 3 bases and J 5 bases; nucleotides not matched to a gene: 11. The CDR3 loop reads CASSPDPGGLGYGYTF. The CDR3 bases are TGTGCCAGCTCACCTGACCCAGGGGGCCTGGGTTATGGCTACACCTTC.

The rearrangement links TRBV27 to TRBJ1-5; D perhaps matches TRBD1 (6 bases). Germline V lookup: CDR1 MNHEY, CDR2 SMNVEV (reference sequence). V lost 7 bases and J 0 bases, leaving 13 bases between the germline ends. The CDR3 has 15 residues. The CDR3 spells CASKRTDYSNQPQHF. The CDR3 DNA sequence: TGTGCCAGCAAGAGGACAGACTATAGCAATCAGCCCCAGCATTTT.

This chain links TRBV5-1 with TRBJ2-2; 7 bases agree with TRBD1. The CDR3 has 16 amino acids. The V gene's germline CDR1 is SGHRS and CDR2 YFSETQ. V lost 0 bases to trimming and J lost 2 bases; unmatched junction nucleotides: 4. CDR3 DNA: TGCGCCAGCAGCTTGGCCGGGACAGTCAACACCGGGGAGCTGTTTTTT. This gives the protein CASSLAGTVNTGELFF.

This chain links TRBV9 with TRBJ2-3; 8 bases align to TRBD2. Germline V CDR1 and CDR2: SGDLS, YYNGEE. V lost 0 bases, J lost 5 bases, and 5 bases stayed unmatched. CDR3 size: 15 residues. CDR3 sequence reads: CASSVAGLAGDTQYF. The CDR3 DNA reads TGTGCCAGCAGCGTAGCGGGGCTAGCGGGAGATACGCAGTATTTT.

The chain uses TRBV27 and TRBJ2-1, with 11 nucleotides matching TRBD2. Germline CDR1 reads MNHEY; CDR2 reads SMNVEV (reference sequence). The CDR3 runs 15 residues. V lost 2 bases, J lost 6 bases, and 3 bases stayed unmatched. CDR3: CASSLIAGGPNEQFF. CDR3 DNA sequence: TGTGCCAGCAGTTTAATAGCGGGAGGGCCCAATGAGCAGTTCTTC.

The chain uses TRBV6-5 and TRBJ1-5; D is unclear. The CDR3 totals 12 residues. Trimming shortened V by 6 bases and J by 5 bases, and 8 bases separated the two germline ends. Germline CDR1 and CDR2: MNHEY and SVGAGI. The CDR3 coding sequence is TGTGCCAGCAGGGCTTCTGATCAGCCCCAGCATTTT. It is translated as CASRASDQPQHF.

This clone was counted a single time. J is TRBJ2-5 and V is TRBV15, with D possibly being TRBD1 (5 bases). Trimming removed 7 bases from V and 5 bases from J, with 14 bases in between. The CDR3 runs 13 residues. Germline V gene data show CDR1 as LNHNV and CDR2 as YYDKDF (reference sequence). CDR3 sequence reads: CATTLQGGETQYF. The CDR3, as DNA: TGTGCCACCACCCTGCAGGGCGGCGAGACCCAGTACTTC.

The chain recombines TRBV24-1 with TRBJ2-3; TRBD2 might be the D (5 bases). V lost 9 bases and J 1 base, leaving 13 bases between the germline ends. The CDR3 length is 14 residues. The germline gives CDR1 KGHDR, CDR2 SFDVKD. CDR3 loop: CATSLGRGTDTQYF. CDR3 nucleotides: TGTGCCACCTCCCTCGGGCGGGGCACAGATACGCAGTATTTT.

The chain couples TRBV6-5 to TRBJ2-4, with 9 bases identical to TRBD1. The CDR3 sequence is 13 residues long. Germline values: CDR1 MNHEY, CDR2 SVGAGI. The junction had 2 bases not matched to a gene; V was cut back by 5 bases and J by 6 bases. This CDR3 reads CASSTGQGNIQYF. The CDR3 nucleotides are TGTGCCAGCAGTACGGGACAGGGAAACATTCAGTACTTC.

V is TRBV9 and J is TRBJ2-3; the D is unclear. The CDR3 runs to 12 residues. The germline V and J ends were trimmed by 4 bases and 6 bases, with 9 bases remaining between them. The germline V gene has CDR1 SGDLS and CDR2 YYNGEE. The CDR3 DNA sequence: TGTGCCAGCAGCCGCACAACGGATACGCAGTATTTT. It yields the protein CASSRTTDTQYF.

J is TRBJ2-1 and V is TRBV6-6; 8 bases are a match to TRBD1. The V segment lost 6 bases and the J segment 1 base; nucleotides outside the gene matches: 8. The CDR3 loop spans 16 amino acids. Germline CDR1 is MNHNY and CDR2 is SVGAGI (reference sequence). The CDR3 sequence: CASSIRGLGSYNEQFF. The CDR3 DNA reads TGTGCCAGCAGCATCAGGGGGCTGGGGTCCTACAATGAGCAGTTCTTC.